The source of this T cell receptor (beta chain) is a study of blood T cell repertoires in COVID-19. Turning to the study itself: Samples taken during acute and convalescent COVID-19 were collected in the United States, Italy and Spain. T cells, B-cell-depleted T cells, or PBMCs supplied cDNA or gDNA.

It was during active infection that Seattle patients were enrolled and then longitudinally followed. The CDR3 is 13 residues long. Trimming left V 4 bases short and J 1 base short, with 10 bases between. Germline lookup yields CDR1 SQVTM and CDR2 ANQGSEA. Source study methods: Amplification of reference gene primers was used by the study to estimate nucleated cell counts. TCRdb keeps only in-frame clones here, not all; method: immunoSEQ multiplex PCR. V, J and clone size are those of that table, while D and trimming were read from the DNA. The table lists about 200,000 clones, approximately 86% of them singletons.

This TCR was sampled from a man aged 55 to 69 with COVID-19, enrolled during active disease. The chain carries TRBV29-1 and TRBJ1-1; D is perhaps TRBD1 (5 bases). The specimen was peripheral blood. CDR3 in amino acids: CSVVSQGNTEAFF. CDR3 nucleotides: TGCAGCGTTGTGTCGCAGGGGAACACTGAAGCTTTCTTT.